This is a list of T cell receptor beta chains from one sample in a study of T cells after posttransplantation cyclophosphamide. Using immunoSEQ multiplex PCR, the repertoire was profiled, and TCRdb retains in-frame clones only, with some absent. The table lists about 12,000 clones, with no singletons. This material consisted of PBMCs, taken after allogeneic stem cell transplant with posttransplant cyclophosphamide. The receptors come from a female patient in her forties or fifties who received an allogeneic stem cell transplant from an unrelated donor, was CMV-positive, and had acute GVHD only. Certain T cells may be donor cells from the graft. Each CDR3 is given with its conserved first and last residue. D genes are given only for firm matches. Only part of the rows carry a size: once, few, many, or a class if the clone is expanded.

>TRBJ1-3|many|TRBV6-1|-
CASSERASSGNTIYF
TGTGCCAGCAGTGAGAGGGCCAGCTCTGGAAACACCATATATTTT
>TRBJ2-5|-|TRBV7-8|-
CASSPSDYSPLETQYF
TGTGCCAGCAGCCCCTCGGACTATTCACCCCTGGAGACCCAGTACTTC
>TRBJ1-5|many|TRBV28|TRBD1
CASSSLGQGENQPQHF
TGTGCCAGCAGTTCGTTGGGACAGGGGGAGAATCAGCCCCAGCATTTT
>TRBJ2-7|many|TRBV27|-
CASSFCDREAYEQYF
TGTGCCAGCAGTTTCTGTGACAGGGAGGCCTACGAGCAGTACTTC
>TRBJ2-1|many|TRBV5-1|-
CASSFIYNEQFF
TGCGCCAGCAGCTTTATCTACAATGAGCAGTTCTTC
>TRBJ2-2|few|TRBV7-2|-
CASSLVGGTGELFF
TGTGCCAGCAGCTTAGTAGGGGGCACCGGGGAGCTGTTTTTT
>TRBJ2-5|many|TRBV5-1|-
CASSLFGTGVETQYF
TGCGCCAGCAGCTTGTTCGGGACGGGGGTAGAGACCCAGTACTTC
>TRBJ1-2|many|TRBV29-1|-
CSAEDQFDGYTF
TGCAGCGCCGAAGACCAGTTCGATGGCTACACCTTC
>TRBJ2-7|many|TRBV28|TRBD1
CASSLLGTGRNEQYF
TGTGCCAGCAGTTTATTAGGGACAGGGCGCAACGAGCAGTACTTC
>TRBJ1-4|many|TRBV4-1|-
CASSQDRTGIHEKLFF
TGCGCCAGCAGCCAAGATCGAACAGGCATCCATGAAAAACTGTTTTTT
>TRBJ2-7|few|TRBV18|TRBD2
CASSPSQGLAGGRSYEQYF
TGTGCCAGCTCACCATCGCAGGGACTAGCGGGAGGAAGGTCCTACGAGCAGTACTTC
>TRBJ1-1|many|TRBV2|-
CASSDGYNRDQEAFF
TGTGCCAGCAGTGACGGTTATAACAGAGATCAAGAAGCTTTCTTT
>TRBJ2-2|many|TRBV9|TRBD2
CASSARSGRAVGELFF
TGTGCCAGCAGCGCCCGTAGCGGGAGGGCGGTCGGGGAGCTGTTTTTT
>TRBJ1-2|many|TRBV5-6|-
CASSLGQGRYGYTF
TGTGCCAGCAGCTTGGGCCAGGGTAGATATGGCTACACCTTC
>TRBJ1-4|many|TRBV2|TRBD1
CASSGTGGASSEKLFF
TGTGCCAGCAGCGGGACAGGGGGCGCGAGTTCGGAAAAACTGTTTTTT
>TRBJ2-3|few|TRBV7-6|TRBD2
CASSSSGGITDTQYF
TGTGCCAGCAGCTCTTCGGGGGGAATCACAGATACGCAGTATTTT
>TRBJ2-1|few|TRBV11-1|TRBD2
CASSETSGNSYNEQFF
TGTGCCAGCAGCGAGACTAGCGGGAACTCCTACAATGAGCAGTTCTTC
>TRBJ1-1|many|TRBV27|-
CASSFGQPRNTEAFF
TGTGCCAGCAGTTTTGGACAGCCGAGGAACACTGAAGCTTTCTTT
>TRBJ2-7|many|TRBV7-9|-
CASSFSVWQDSGFNEQYF
TGTGCCAGCAGCTTTTCCGTATGGCAGGACAGTGGATTTAACGAGCAGTACTTC
>TRBJ1-4|few|TRBV6-5|-
CASRVTGLGKLFF
TGTGCCAGCAGAGTGACAGGTTTAGGAAAACTGTTTTTT
>TRBJ2-7|many|TRBV6-5|TRBD1
CASSLIGQGSEQYF
TGTGCCAGCAGCCTAATAGGACAGGGCAGCGAGCAGTACTTC
>TRBJ2-3|many|TRBV27|-
CASRLGREDTQYF
TGTGCCAGCAGGCTCGGCAGGGAAGATACGCAGTATTTT
>TRBJ1-5|many|TRBV5-1|TRBD1
CASSLGQGGPQHF
TGCGCCAGCAGCTTGGGACAGGGTGGGCCCCAGCATTTT
>TRBJ2-1|few|TRBV5-4|TRBD1
CASSGRTGVNDNEQFF
TGTGCCAGCAGCGGGCGGACAGGGGTGAATGACAATGAGCAGTTCTTC
>TRBJ2-5|many|TRBV9|TRBD2
CASSVGATSGGLQETQYF
TGTGCCAGCAGCGTAGGGGCCACTAGCGGGGGGCTACAAGAGACCCAGTACTTC
>TRBJ2-1|many|TRBV19|TRBD1
CASSNRDRGEFF
TGTGCCAGTAGTAACCGGGACAGGGGGGAGTTCTTC
>TRBJ2-7|few|TRBV6-5|-
CASSSGQISYEQYF
TGTGCCAGCAGCAGCGGGCAGATCTCCTACGAGCAGTACTTC
>TRBJ2-2|many|TRBV5-6|TRBD1
CASSLATGGFTGELFF
TGTGCCAGCAGCCTCGCGACAGGGGGGTTTACCGGGGAGCTGTTTTTT
>TRBJ2-7|-|TRBV7-8|TRBD1
CASSLSQGGKYEQYF
TGTGCCAGCAGCTTAAGCCAAGGGGGCAAGTACGAGCAGTACTTC
>TRBJ1-5|medium-sized|TRBV2|TRBD1
CASSQGQGLSLGNQPQHF
TGTGCCAGCAGCCAAGGACAGGGACTGTCGCTAGGCAATCAGCCCCAGCATTTT
>TRBJ1-4|many|TRBV7-9|TRBD1
CASSLAGQSNEKLFF
TGTGCCAGCAGCTTAGCGGGACAGAGTAATGAAAAACTGTTTTTT
>TRBJ2-1|few|TRBV7-6|-
CASSLELRGPYNEQFF
TGTGCCAGCAGCTTAGAATTGAGAGGCCCGTACAATGAGCAGTTCTTC
>TRBJ2-3|few|TRBV7-3|-
CASSLTSADTQYF
TGTGCCAGCAGCTTAACTAGCGCGGATACGCAGTATTTT
>TRBJ2-2|many|TRBV6-1|TRBD2
CAAKLAGVGELFF
TGTGCCGCAAAACTAGCGGGAGTCGGGGAGCTGTTTTTT
>TRBJ2-3|-|TRBV7-3|-
CASSLIATDTQYF
TGTGCCAGCAGCTTAATCGCAACTGATACGCAGTATTTT
>TRBJ2-7|many|TRBV5-1|-
CASSINTYEQYF
TGCGCCAGCAGCATAAATACCTACGAGCAGTACTTC
>TRBJ1-5|-|TRBV18|-
CASSPRNRVNPGQPQHF
TGTGCCAGCTCACCAAGGAACAGGGTAAATCCAGGGCAGCCCCAGCATTTT
>TRBJ1-4|-|TRBV27|TRBD1
CASSLLPRLQGGDEKLFF
TGTGCCAGCAGTTTACTACCTCGCTTACAGGGGGGGGATGAAAAACTGTTTTTT
>TRBJ1-2|many|TRBV5-5|-
CASSLVSGGYGYTF
TGTGCCAGCAGCTTGGTGTCCGGGGGGTATGGCTACACCTTC
>TRBJ2-5|-|TRBV7-8|TRBD2
CASTPGRAEETQYF
TGTGCCAGCACCCCCGGGAGGGCTGAAGAGACCCAGTACTTC
>TRBJ1-2|many|TRBV6-5|-
CASSRDKSYGYTF
TGTGCCAGCAGCCGGGACAAGTCCTATGGCTACACCTTC
>TRBJ2-3|-|TRBV7-9|-
CASSSLPRGSGTDTQYF
TGTGCCAGCAGCTCTCTCCCCCGGGGGAGTGGCACAGATACGCAGTATTTT
>TRBJ1-1|few|TRBV2|-
CASSYTELEGSFF
TGTGCCAGCTCCTACACCGAGCTGGAGGGATCTTTCTTT
>TRBJ2-5|few|TRBV6-1|TRBD1
CASSEETGWGLDQETQYF
TGTGCCAGCAGTGAAGAGACAGGGTGGGGTTTGGACCAAGAGACCCAGTACTTC
>TRBJ1-2|many|TRBV19|TRBD1
CASIPSRQGRKANYGYTF
TGTGCCAGTATCCCCTCACGACAGGGGCGAAAAGCTAACTATGGCTACACCTTC